This entry lists 8 T cell receptor beta chains sequenced from one sample in a study of T cells after yellow fever vaccination. TCRdb called the 5' RACE reads again in MiXCR, with one record for every CDR3 protein. This table has about 150,000 distinct CDR3 sequences, approximately 6.2% appearing once. Sequences were derived from CD4+ T cells sorted from PBMCs, sampled on the day of the first yellow fever vaccination. The receptors derive from a man between 18 and 35 years old who received the YFV17D yellow fever vaccine.

This clonotype was seen a handful of times. The V gene is TRBV6-2 or TRBV6-3, the J gene TRBJ2-5; D might be TRBD2 (5 bases). The length of the CDR3 is 15 residues. CDR1 and CDR2 from the germline V gene are MNHEY and SVGEGT. Trimming stripped 3 bases from V and 5 bases from J, with 16 bases between. The CDR3 sequence: CASSYLAGNPETQYF. CDR3 DNA sequence: TGTGCCAGCAGTTATTTGGCGGGCAACCCGGAGACCCAGTACTTC.

This clonotype was detected ten times or more. The chain uses TRBV12-5 and TRBJ2-7, with TRBD2 identical over 7 bases. The CDR3 has 13 amino acids. Losses at the gene ends were 2 bases for V and 9 bases for J; bases not matched to a gene: 7. The germline CDR1 and CDR2 sequences are LGHNT and FRNRAP. The CDR3 sequence is CASGLMGGGRQYV. DNA of the CDR3: TGTGCTAGTGGTTTGATGGGGGGAGGGCGGCAGTACGTC.

This clonotype was counted at least ten times. Here the CDR3 reads CASSLGDRKDTQYF. CDR3 bases: TGCGCCAGCAGCTTGGGGGACAGAAAGGATACGCAGTATTTT. J is TRBJ2-3 and V is TRBV5-1; 7 bases match TRBD1. CDR1 is SGHRS and CDR2 is YFSETQ in the germline V gene. This CDR3 has 14 residues. V was pared by 0 bases and J by 6 bases, with 4 bases of the junction left unmatched.

This clonotype was observed a few times. J is TRBJ1-6 and V is TRBV20-1; possible D gene TRBD1, 5 bases. The length of the CDR3 is 16 residues. Germline lookup yields CDR1 DFQATT and CDR2 SNEGSKA (reference sequence). V was pared by 2 bases and J by 1 base, with 12 bases between. The CDR3, as DNA: TGCAGTGCTAGACCCACGGGGGGGTCCTATAATTCACCCCTCCACTTT. It is translated as CSARPTGGSYNSPLHF.

This chain uses TRBV20-1 with TRBJ2-5; D is possibly TRBD1 (6 bases). The CDR3 runs 15 residues. The V end was cut by 1 base, the J end by 5 bases, with 17 bases between. CDR1 and CDR2 (germline): DFQATT, SNEGSKA (reference sequence). Here the CDR3 DNA reads TGCAGTGCTAGAGGTCCCCCTCAGGGGTTGGAGACCCAGTACTTC. Residues: CSARGPPQGLETQYF.

This clonotype was picked up many times. The chain has TRBV29-1 and TRBJ2-7; a possible D gene is TRBD1 (6 bases). Germline CDR1 is SQVTM and CDR2 is ANQGSEA. The CDR3 is made up of 13 amino acids. Trimming pared 4 bases from V and 1 base from J, leaving 11 bases between. Written as DNA, the CDR3 is TGCAGCGTTGGATCGACAGGTTCCTACGAGCAGTACTTC. Residues: CSVGSTGSYEQYF.

The chain combines TRBV5-1 with TRBJ2-1; possibly TRBD1 for D (6 bases). Germline CDR1 reads SGHRS; CDR2 reads YFSETQ. V lost 5 bases and J 5 bases, leaving 11 bases between the germline ends. The CDR3 has 13 residues. The CDR3 region has the DNA TGCGCCAGCAGATACGGACAGAACAATGAGCAGTTCTTC. Amino acids: CASRYGQNNEQFF.

This clonotype appeared a few times. The V gene is TRBV29-1, the J gene TRBJ2-1, with TRBD1 identical over 8 bases. The CDR3 loop spans 12 amino acids. Trimming at V came to 7 bases and at J to 7 bases, leaving 6 bases not matched to a gene. Germline-derived CDR1 and CDR2 are SQVTM and ANQGSEA. The CDR3 reads CSGVRQGNEQFF. The CDR3 region has the DNA TGCAGCGGGGTACGACAGGGGAATGAGCAGTTCTTC.